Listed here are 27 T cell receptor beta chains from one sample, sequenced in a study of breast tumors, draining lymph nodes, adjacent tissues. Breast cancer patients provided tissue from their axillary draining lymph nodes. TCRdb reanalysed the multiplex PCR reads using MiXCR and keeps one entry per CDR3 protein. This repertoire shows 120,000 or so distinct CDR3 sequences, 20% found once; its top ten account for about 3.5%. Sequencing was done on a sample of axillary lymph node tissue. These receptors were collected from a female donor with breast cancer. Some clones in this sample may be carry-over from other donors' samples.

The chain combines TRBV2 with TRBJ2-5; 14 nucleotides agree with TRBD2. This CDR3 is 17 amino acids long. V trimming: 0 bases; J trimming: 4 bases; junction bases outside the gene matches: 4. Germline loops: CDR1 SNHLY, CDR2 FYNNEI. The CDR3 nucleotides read TGTGCCAGCAGTGAAGCCGGGACTAGCGGGAGAGCAGAGACCCAGTACTTC. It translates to CASSEAGTSGRAETQYF.

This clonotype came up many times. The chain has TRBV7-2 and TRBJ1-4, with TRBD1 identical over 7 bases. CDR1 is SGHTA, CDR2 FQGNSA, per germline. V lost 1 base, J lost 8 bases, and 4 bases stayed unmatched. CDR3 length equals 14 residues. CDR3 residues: CASSLDQGGEKLFF. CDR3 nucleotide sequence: TGTGCCAGCAGCTTAGACCAGGGGGGCGAAAAACTGTTTTTT.

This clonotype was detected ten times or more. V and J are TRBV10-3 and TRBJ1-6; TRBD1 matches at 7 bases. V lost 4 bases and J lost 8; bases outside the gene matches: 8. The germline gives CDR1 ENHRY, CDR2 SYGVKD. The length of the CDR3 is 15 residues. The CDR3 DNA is TGTGCCATCAGTGCGGGGGGAGGGGGCGATTCACCCCTCCACTTT. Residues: CAISAGGGGDSPLHF.

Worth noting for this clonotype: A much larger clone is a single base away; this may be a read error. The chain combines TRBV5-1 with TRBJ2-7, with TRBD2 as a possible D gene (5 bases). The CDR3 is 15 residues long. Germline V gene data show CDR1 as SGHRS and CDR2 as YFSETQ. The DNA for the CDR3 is TGCGCCAGCAGCTTTTTGCCCGGGGAATCCTACGTGCAGTACTTC. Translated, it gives CASSFLPGESYVQYF.

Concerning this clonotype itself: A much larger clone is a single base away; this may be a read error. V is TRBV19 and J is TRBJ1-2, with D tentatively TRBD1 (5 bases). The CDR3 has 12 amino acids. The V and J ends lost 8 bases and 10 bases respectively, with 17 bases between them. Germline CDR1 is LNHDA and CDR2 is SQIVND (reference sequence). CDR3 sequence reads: CASWGRGRDYTF. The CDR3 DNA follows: TGTGCCAGTTGGGGACGGGGGAGAGACTACACCTTC.

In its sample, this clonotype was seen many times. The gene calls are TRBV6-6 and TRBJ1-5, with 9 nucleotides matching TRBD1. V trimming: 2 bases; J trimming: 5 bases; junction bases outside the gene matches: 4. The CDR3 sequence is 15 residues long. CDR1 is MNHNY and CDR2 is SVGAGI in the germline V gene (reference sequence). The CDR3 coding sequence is TGTGCCAGCAGTTACACAGGGGGCGTTGATCAGCCCCAGCATTTT. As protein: CASSYTGGVDQPQHF.

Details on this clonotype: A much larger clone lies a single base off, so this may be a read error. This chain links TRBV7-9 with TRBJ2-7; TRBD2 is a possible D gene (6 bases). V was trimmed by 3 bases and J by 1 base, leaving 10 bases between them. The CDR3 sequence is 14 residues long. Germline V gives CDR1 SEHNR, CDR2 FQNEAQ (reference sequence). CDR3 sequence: CASSFAGRSYEQYF. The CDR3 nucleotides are TGTGCCAGCAGCTTCGCGGGAAGGTCCTACGAGCAGTACTTC.

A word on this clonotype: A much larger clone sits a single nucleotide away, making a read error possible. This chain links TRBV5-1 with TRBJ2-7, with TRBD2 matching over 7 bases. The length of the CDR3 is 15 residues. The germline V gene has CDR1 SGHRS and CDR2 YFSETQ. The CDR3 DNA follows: TGCGCCAGCAGCTTGGCACGACTAGCCGGCGGCGAGAAGTACTTC. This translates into CASSLARLAGGEKYF.

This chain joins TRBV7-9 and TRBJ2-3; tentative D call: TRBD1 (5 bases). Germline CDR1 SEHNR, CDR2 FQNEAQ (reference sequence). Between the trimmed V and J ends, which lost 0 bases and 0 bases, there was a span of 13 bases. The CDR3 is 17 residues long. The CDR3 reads CASSLAPVGPSTDTQYF. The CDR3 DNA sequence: TGTGCCAGCAGCTTAGCGCCCGTGGGGCCTAGCACAGATACGCAGTATTTT.

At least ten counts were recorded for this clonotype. In DNA, the CDR3 is TGTGCCAGCAGCTCGGGGGAGGGGGGCCCACGGGGCTACACCTTC. Translation: CASSSGEGGPRGYTF. The rearrangement links TRBV9 to TRBJ1-2, with a tentative D call TRBD1 (6 bases). The CDR3 covers 15 residues. With 4 bases removed from V and 8 bases from J, the gap between germline ends came to 21 bases. Germline CDR1 reads SGDLS; CDR2 reads YYNGEE. The entire variable domain, with the rest obtained from reference TRBV9 and TRBJ1-2, is as follows: DSGVTQTPKHLITATGQRVTLRCSPRSGDLSVYWYQQSLDQGLQFLIQYYNGEERAKGNILERFSAQQFPDLHSELNLSSLELGDSALYFCASSSGEGGPRGYTFGSGTRLTVV.

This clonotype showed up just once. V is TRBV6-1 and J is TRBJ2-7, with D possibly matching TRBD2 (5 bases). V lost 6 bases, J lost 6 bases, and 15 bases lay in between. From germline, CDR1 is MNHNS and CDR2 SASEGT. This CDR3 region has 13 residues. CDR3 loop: CASSTGKMGEQYF. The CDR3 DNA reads TGTGCCAGCAGCACCGGGAAGATGGGCGAGCAGTACTTC.

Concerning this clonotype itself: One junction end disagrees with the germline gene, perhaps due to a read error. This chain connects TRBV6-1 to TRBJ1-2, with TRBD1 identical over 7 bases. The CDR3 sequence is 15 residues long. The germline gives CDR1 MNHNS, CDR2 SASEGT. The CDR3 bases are TGTGCCCGCAGTGACAGGGATAAGGGTCTCTATGGCTACACCTTC. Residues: CARSDRDKGLYGYTF.

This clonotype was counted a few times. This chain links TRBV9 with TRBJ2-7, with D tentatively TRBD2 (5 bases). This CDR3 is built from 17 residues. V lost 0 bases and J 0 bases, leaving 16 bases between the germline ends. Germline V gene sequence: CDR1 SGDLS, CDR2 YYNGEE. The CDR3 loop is CASSVGLSSEFSYEQYF. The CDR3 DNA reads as TGTGCCAGCAGCGTAGGCTTGAGTAGCGAATTCTCCTACGAGCAGTACTTC.

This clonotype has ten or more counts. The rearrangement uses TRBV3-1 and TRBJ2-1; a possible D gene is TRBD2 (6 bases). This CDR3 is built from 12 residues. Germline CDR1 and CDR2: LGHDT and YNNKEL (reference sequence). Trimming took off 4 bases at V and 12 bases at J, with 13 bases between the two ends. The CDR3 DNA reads TGTGCCAGCAGCCGACGGGGGAACCCGCAGTTCTTC. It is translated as CASSRRGNPQFF.

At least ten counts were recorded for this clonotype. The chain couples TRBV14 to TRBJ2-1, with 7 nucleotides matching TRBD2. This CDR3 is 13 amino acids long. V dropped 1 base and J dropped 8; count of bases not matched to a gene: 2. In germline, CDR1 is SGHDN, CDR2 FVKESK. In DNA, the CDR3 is TGTGCCAGCAGCCAAGCGGGAGGTTATGAGCAGTTCTTC. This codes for CASSQAGGYEQFF.

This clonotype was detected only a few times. CDR3 coding DNA: TGTGCCAGCGGAACCCTAGCCAAAAACATTCAGTACTTC. Its translation: CASGTLAKNIQYF. The chain combines TRBV2 with TRBJ2-4; D unresolved. V was clipped by 8 bases and J by 0 bases, with 8 bases between them. Looked up from germline, CDR1 is SNHLY and CDR2 is FYNNEI. This CDR3 has 13 amino acids.

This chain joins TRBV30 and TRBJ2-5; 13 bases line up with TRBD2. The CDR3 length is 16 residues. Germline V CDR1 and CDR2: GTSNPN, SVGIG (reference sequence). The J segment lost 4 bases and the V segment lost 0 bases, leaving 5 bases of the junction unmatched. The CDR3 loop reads CAWSVLAGGSRETQYF. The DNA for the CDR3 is TGTGCCTGGAGTGTACTAGCGGGAGGGTCACGAGAGACCCAGTACTTC.

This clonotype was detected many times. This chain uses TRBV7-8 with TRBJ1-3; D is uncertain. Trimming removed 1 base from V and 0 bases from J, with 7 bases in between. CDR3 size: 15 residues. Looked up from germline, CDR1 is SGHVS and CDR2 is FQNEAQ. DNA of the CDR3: TGTGCCAGCAGCTTAGAGGTTACCTCTGGAAACACCATATATTTT. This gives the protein CASSLEVTSGNTIYF.

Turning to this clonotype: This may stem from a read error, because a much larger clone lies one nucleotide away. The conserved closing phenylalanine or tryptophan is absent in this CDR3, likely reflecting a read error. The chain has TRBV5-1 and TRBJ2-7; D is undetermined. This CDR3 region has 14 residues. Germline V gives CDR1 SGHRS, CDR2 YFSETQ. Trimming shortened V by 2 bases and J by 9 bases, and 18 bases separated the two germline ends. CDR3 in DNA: TGCGCCAGCAGCTTAGCAGGCGGCACACGGATGCAGTACCTC. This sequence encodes CASSLAGGTRMQYL.

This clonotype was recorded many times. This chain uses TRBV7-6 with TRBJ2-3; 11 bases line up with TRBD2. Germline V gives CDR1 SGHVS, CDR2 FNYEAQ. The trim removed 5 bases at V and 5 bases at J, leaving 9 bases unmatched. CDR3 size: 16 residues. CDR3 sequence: CASSPGLAGGQDTQYF. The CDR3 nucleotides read TGTGCCAGCAGCCCAGGACTAGCGGGTGGACAAGATACGCAGTATTTT. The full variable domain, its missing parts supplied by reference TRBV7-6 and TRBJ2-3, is GAGVSQSPRYKVTKRGQDVALRCDPISGHVSLYWYRQALGQGPEFLTYFNYEAQQDKSGLPNDRFSAERPEGSISTLTIQRTEQRDSAMYRCASSPGLAGGQDTQYFGPGTRLTVL.

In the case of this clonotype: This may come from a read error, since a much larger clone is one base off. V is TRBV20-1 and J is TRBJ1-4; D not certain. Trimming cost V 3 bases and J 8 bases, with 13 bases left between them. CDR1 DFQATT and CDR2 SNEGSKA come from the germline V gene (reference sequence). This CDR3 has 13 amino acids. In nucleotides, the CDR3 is TGCAGTGCTAGGGGAAGCGGCAGGGAAAAACTGTTTTTT. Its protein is CSARGSGREKLFF.

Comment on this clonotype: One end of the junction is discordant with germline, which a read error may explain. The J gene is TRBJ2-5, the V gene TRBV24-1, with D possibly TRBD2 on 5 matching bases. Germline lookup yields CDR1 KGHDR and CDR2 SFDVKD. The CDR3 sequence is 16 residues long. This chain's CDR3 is CATSGPGAPAEETQYF. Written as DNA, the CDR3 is TGCGCCACCAGTGGCCCGGGCGCTCCAGCGGAAGAGACCCAGTACTTC.

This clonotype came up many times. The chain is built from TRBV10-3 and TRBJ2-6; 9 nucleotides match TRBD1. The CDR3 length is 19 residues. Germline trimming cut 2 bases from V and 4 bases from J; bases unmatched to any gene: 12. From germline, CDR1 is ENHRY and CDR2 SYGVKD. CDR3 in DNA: TGTGCCATCAGTGAGCCGACCCCCGGACAGGGGAAGGGGGCCAACGTCCTGACTTTC. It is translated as CAISEPTPGQGKGANVLTF.

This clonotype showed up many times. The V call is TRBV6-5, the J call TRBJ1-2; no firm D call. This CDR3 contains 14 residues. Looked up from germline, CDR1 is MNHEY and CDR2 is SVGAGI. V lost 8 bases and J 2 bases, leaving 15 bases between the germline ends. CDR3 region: CASRSSGRNYGYTF. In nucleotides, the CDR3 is TGTGCCAGCCGCAGCTCCGGGAGGAACTATGGCTACACCTTC.

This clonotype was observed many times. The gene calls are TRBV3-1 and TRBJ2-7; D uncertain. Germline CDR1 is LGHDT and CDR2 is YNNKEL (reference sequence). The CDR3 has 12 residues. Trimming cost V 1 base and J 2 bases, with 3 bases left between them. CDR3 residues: CASSQGPYEQYF. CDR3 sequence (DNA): TGTGCCAGCAGCCAAGGCCCCTACGAGCAGTACTTC.

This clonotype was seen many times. CDR3 residues: CASRLSPPGSYNSPLHF. The CDR3 nucleotides read TGTGCCAGCAGACTCTCCCCCCCAGGGAGCTATAATTCACCCCTCCACTTT. The V call is TRBV6-4, the J call TRBJ1-6; weak D call: TRBD1 (5 bases). V lost 6 bases and J lost 3, with 18 bases in between. This CDR3 has 17 amino acids. Germline V gene data show CDR1 as MRHNA and CDR2 as SNTAGT.

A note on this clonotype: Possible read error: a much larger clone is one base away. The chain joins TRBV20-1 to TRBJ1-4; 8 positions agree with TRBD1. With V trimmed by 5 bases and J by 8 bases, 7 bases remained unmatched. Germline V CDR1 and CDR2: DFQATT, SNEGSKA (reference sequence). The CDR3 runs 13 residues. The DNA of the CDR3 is TGCAGTGCTTTTCAGGGGGCGGGGGAAAAACTGTTTTTT. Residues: CSAFQGAGEKLFF.